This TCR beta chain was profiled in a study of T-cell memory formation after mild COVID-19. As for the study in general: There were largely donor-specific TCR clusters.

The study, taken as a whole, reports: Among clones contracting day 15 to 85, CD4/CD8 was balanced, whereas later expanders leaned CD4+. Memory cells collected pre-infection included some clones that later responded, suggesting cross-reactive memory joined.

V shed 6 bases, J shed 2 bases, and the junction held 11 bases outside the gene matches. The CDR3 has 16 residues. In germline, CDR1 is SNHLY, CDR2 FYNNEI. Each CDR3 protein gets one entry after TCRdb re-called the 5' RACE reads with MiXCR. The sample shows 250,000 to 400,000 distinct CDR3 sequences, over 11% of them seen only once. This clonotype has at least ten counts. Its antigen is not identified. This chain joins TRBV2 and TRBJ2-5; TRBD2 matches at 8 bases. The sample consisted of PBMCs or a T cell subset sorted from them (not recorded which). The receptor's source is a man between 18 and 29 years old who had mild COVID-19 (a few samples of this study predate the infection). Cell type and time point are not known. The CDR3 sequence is CASRKKASGYQETQYF. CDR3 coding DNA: TGTGCCAGCAGGAAGAAGGCTAGCGGGTATCAAGAGACCCAGTACTTC. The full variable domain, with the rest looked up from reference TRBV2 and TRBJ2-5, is EPEVTQTPSHQVTQMGQEVILRCVPISNHLYFYWYRQILGQKVEFLVSFYNNEISEKSEIFDDQFSVERPDGSNFTLKIRSTKLEDSAMYFCASRKKASGYQETQYFGPGTRLLVL.